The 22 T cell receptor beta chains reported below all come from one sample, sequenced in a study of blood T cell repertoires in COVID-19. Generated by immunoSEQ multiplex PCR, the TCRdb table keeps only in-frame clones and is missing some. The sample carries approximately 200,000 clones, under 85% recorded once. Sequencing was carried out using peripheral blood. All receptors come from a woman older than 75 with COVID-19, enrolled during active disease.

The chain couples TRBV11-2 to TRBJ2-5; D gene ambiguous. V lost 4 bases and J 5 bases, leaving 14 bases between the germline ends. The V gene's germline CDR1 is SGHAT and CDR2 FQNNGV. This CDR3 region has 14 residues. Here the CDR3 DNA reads TGTGCCAGCAGCTCCATAGTAAGGCGGGAGACCCAGTACTTC. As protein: CASSSIVRRETQYF.

The CDR3 region is CSVEIRGREKLFF. Here the CDR3 DNA reads TGCAGCGTTGAAATCAGGGGGAGGGAAAAACTGTTTTTT. This chain connects TRBV29-1 to TRBJ1-4; 7 bases line up with TRBD1. With 2 bases clipped from V and 8 bases from J, the junction kept 5 bases outside the gene matches. Germline-derived CDR1 and CDR2 are SQVTM and ANQGSEA. CDR3 size: 13 residues.

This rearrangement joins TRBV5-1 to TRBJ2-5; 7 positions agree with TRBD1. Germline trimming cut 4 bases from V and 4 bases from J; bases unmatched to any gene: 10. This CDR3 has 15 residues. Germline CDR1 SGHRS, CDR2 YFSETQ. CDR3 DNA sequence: TGCGCCAGCAGCAGAAGACAGGGTCAGGGAGAGACCCAGTACTTC. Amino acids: CASSRRQGQGETQYF.

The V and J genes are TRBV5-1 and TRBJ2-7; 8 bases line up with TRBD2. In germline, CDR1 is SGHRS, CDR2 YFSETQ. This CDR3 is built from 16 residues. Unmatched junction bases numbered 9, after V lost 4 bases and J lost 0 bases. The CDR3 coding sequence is TGCGCCAGCAGCCCCTGGGGCAGCGGGAGCTCCTACGAGCAGTACTTC. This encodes CASSPWGSGSSYEQYF.

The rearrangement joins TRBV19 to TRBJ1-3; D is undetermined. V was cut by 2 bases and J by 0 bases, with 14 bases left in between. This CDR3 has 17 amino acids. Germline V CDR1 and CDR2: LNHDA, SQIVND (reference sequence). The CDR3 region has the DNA TGTGCCAGTAGTATATCCCCAACAGCCTCCTCTGGAAACACCATATATTTT. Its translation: CASSISPTASSGNTIYF.

CDR3 DNA: TGTGCCATCAGCGGGAGGTTTGCTAGTGAGCAGTTCTTC. It translates to CAISGRFASEQFF. The V call is TRBV19, the J call TRBJ2-1; 9 nucleotides line up with TRBD2. CDR1 LNHDA and CDR2 SQIVND come from the germline V gene (reference sequence). Losses at the gene ends were 10 bases for V and 9 bases for J; bases not matched to a gene: 10. The CDR3 runs 13 residues.

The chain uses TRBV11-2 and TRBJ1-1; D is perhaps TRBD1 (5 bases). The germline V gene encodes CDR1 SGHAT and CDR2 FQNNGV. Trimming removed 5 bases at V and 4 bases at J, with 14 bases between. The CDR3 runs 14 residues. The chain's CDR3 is CASSPGLGGTEAFF. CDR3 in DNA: TGTGCCAGCAGCCCGGGACTGGGTGGCACTGAAGCTTTCTTT.

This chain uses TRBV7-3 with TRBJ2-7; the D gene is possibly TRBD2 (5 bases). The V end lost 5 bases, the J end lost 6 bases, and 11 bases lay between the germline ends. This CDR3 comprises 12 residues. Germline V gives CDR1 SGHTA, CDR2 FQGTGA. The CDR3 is CASSHPGSEQYF. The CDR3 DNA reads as TGTGCCAGCAGCCACCCGGGGTCCGAGCAGTACTTC.

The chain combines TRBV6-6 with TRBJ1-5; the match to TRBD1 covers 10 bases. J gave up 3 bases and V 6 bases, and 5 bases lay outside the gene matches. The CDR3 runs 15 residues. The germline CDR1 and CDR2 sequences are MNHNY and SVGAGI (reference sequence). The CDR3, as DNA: TGTGCCAGCAGGCGGACAGGGGGAAACAATCAGCCCCAGCATTTT. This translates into CASRRTGGNNQPQHF.

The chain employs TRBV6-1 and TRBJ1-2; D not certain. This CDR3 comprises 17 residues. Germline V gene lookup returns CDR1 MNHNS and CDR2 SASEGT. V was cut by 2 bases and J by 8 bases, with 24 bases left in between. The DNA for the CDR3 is TGTGCCAGCAGTGAAAGTTTTCGGGGAAGCACCTTACGGGGCTACACCTTC. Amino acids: CASSESFRGSTLRGYTF.

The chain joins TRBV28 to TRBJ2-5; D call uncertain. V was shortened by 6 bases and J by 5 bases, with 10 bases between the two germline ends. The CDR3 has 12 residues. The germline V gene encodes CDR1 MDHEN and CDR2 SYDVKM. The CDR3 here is CASSLLRETQYF. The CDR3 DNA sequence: TGTGCCAGCAGCCTCCTCCGGGAGACCCAGTACTTC.

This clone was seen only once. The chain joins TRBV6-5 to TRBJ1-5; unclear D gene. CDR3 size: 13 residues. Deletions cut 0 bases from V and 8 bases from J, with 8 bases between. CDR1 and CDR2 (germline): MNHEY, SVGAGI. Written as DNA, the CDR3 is TGTGCCAGCAGTTACTCATTCCGGGAGCCCCAGCATTTT. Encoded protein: CASSYSFREPQHF.

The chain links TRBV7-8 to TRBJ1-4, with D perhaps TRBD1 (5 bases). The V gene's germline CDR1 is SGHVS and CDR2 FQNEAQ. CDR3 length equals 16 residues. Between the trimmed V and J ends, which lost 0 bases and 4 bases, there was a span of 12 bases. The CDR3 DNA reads TGTGCCAGCAGCTTAGCGCTCCGGACACTTAATGAAAAACTGTTTTTT. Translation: CASSLALRTLNEKLFF.

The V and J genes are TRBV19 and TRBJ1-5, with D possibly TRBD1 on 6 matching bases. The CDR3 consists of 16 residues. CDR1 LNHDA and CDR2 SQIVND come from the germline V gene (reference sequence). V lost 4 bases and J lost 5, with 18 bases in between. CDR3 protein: CASSTAQGGIDQPQHF. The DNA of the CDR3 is TGTGCCAGTAGTACCGCACAGGGCGGTATTGATCAGCCCCAGCATTTT. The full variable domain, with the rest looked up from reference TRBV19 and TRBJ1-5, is DGGITQSPKYLFRKEGQNVTLSCEQNLNHDAMYWYRQDPGQGLRLIYYSQIVNDFQKGDIAEGYSVSREKKESFPLTVTSAQKNPTAFYLCASSTAQGGIDQPQHFGDGTRLSIL.

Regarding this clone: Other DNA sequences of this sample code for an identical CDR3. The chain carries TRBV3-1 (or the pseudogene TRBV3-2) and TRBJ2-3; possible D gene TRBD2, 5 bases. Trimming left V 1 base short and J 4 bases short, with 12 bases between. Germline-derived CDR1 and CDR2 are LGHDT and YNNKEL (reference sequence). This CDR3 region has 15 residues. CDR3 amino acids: CASSQVRGWADTQYF. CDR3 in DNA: TGTGCCAGCAGCCAAGTCCGGGGATGGGCAGATACGCAGTATTTT.

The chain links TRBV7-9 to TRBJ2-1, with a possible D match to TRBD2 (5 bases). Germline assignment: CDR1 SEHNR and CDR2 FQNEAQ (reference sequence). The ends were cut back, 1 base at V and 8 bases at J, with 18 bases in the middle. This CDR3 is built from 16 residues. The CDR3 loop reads CASSLGGAQLVDEQFF. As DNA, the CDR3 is TGTGCCAGCAGCTTAGGGGGAGCCCAATTGGTCGATGAGCAGTTCTTC.

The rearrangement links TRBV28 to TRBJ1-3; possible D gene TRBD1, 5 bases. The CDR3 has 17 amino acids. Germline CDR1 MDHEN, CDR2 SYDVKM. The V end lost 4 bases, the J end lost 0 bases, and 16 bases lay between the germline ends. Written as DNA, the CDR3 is TGTGCCAGCAGTTCCCTGGGCCAGGGAATCTCTGGAAACACCATATATTTT. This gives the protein CASSSLGQGISGNTIYF.

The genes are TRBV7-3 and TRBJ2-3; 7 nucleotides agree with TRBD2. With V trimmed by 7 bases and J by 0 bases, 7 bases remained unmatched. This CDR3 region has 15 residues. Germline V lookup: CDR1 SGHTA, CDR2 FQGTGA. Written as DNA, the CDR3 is TGTGCCAGCACCTGGGGGGGACCAAGCACAGATACGCAGTATTTT. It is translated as CASTWGGPSTDTQYF.

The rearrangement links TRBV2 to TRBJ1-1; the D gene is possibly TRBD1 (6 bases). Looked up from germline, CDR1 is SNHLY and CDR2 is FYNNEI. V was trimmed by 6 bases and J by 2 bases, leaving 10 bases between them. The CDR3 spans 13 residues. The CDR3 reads CASRGTPNTEAFF. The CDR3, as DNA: TGTGCCAGCAGAGGGACACCTAACACTGAAGCTTTCTTT. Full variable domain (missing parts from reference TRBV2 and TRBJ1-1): EPEVTQTPSHQVTQMGQEVILRCVPISNHLYFYWYRQILGQKVEFLVSFYNNEISEKSEIFDDQFSVERPDGSNFTLKIRSTKLEDSAMYFCASRGTPNTEAFFGQGTRLTVV.

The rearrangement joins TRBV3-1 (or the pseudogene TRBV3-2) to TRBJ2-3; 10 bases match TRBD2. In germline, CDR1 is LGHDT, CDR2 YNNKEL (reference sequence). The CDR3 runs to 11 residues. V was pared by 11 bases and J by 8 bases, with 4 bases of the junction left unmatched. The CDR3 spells CASLAGGTQYF. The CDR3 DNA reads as TGTGCCTCCTTAGCGGGAGGTACGCAGTATTTT.

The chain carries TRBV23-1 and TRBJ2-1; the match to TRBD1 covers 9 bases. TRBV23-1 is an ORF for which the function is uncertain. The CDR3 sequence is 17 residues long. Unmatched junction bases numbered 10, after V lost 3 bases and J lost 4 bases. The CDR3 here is CASSHLTGTGSYNEQFF. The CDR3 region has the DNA TGCGCCAGCAGTCACCTTACCGGGACAGGGAGTTACAATGAGCAGTTCTTC.

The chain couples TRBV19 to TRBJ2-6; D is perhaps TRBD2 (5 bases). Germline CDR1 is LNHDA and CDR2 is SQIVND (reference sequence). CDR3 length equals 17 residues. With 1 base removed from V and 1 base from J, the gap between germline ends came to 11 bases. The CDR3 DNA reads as TGTGCCAGTAGTATAGTTTTACCGGGGTCTGGGGCCAACGTCCTGACTTTC. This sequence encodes CASSIVLPGSGANVLTF.